Following are 23 T cell receptor beta chains from one sample sequenced in a study of blood T cell repertoires in COVID-19. The method was immunoSEQ multiplex PCR; TCRdb's version includes in-frame clones alone and lacks a portion of them. Of a few hundred thousand clones in the sample, nearly 90% were seen once. Sequenced sample: PBMCs or T cells enriched from blood (not recorded which). Receptor source: a woman under 30 with acute COVID-19.

The genes are TRBV11-2 and TRBJ1-3, with TRBD1 matching over 7 bases. This CDR3 is built from 16 residues. V lost 6 bases to trimming and J lost 2 bases; unmatched junction nucleotides: 10. The germline gives CDR1 SGHAT, CDR2 FQNNGV. CDR3 DNA: TGTGCCAGCAGACCGATGACAGGGCTGGCTGGAAACACCATATATTTT. As protein: CASRPMTGLAGNTIYF.

This clone was detected once. The chain employs TRBV2 and TRBJ1-1; D may be TRBD1 (6 bases). Germline V gene sequence: CDR1 SNHLY, CDR2 FYNNEI. The CDR3 runs 13 residues. V was clipped by 1 base and J by 3 bases, with 6 bases between them. CDR3 in DNA: TGTGCCAGCAGTGAAGACAGGGACACTGAAGCTTTCTTT. Encoded protein: CASSEDRDTEAFF.

This sequence joins TRBV27 and TRBJ2-7; 12 nucleotides match TRBD2. V dropped 5 bases and J dropped 8; count of bases not matched to a gene: 13. There are 16 residues in the CDR3. Germline V gives CDR1 MNHEY, CDR2 SMNVEV (reference sequence). The CDR3 here is CASSPRGLAGPYQQYF. The CDR3 DNA reads as TGTGCCAGCAGTCCACGAGGACTAGCGGGACCTTACCAGCAGTACTTC.

The CDR3 region is CASNLRATGSYNEQFF. Here the CDR3 DNA reads TGTGCCAGCAATTTGAGAGCGACAGGCTCCTACAATGAGCAGTTCTTC. V usage is TRBV3-1 (or the pseudogene TRBV3-2) and J usage is TRBJ2-1; a weak D match, TRBD1 (6 bases). The CDR3 length is 16 residues. The germline gives CDR1 LGHDT, CDR2 YNNKEL (reference sequence). Trimming took 7 bases from V and 0 from J, leaving 16 bases between them.

V is TRBV7-3 and J is TRBJ2-2; 8 nucleotides match TRBD1. This CDR3 has 15 residues. V was pared by 5 bases and J by 3 bases, with 5 bases of the junction left unmatched. CDR1 SGHTA and CDR2 FQGTGA come from the germline V gene. The CDR3 DNA sequence: TGTGCCAGCAGCCTCAGGGGGCGCGACACCGGGGAGCTGTTTTTT. Protein: CASSLRGRDTGELFF.

The rearrangement links TRBV19 to TRBJ2-5; 9 bases match TRBD1. The CDR3 spans 15 residues. V shed 6 bases and J 2 bases; nucleotides not matched to a gene: 7. The germline gives CDR1 LNHDA, CDR2 SQIVND (reference sequence). Here the CDR3 reads CASRADRGGQETQYF. As DNA, the CDR3 is TGTGCCAGTAGGGCCGACAGGGGGGGACAAGAGACCCAGTACTTC.

This clone was recorded only once. The chain has TRBV19 and TRBJ1-2, with 7 bases lining up with TRBD1. With 6 bases clipped from V and 0 bases from J, the junction kept 4 bases outside the gene matches. The CDR3 totals 14 residues. Per the germline V gene, CDR1 is LNHDA and CDR2 is SQIVND (reference sequence). CDR3 coding DNA: TGTGCCAGTAGGTCGACAGGGTCTAACTATGGCTACACCTTC. Its translation: CASRSTGSNYGYTF. Combining the CDR3 with reference TRBV19 and TRBJ1-2 gives the whole variable domain DGGITQSPKYLFRKEGQNVTLSCEQNLNHDAMYWYRQDPGQGLRLIYYSQIVNDFQKGDIAEGYSVSREKKESFPLTVTSAQKNPTAFYLCASRSTGSNYGYTFGSGTRLTVV.

The J gene is TRBJ1-2, the V gene TRBV28, with D possibly being TRBD1 (5 bases). Germline V lookup: CDR1 MDHEN, CDR2 SYDVKM. The CDR3 runs to 13 residues. V was cut by 5 bases and J by 5 bases, with 12 bases left in between. The CDR3 bases are TGTGCCAGCAGTCAGGACAACTTGTATGGCTACACCTTC. This encodes CASSQDNLYGYTF.

This chain connects TRBV19 to TRBJ2-7; 10 bases map to TRBD2. The V segment lost 7 bases and the J segment 4 bases; nucleotides outside the gene matches: 4. The CDR3 is 13 amino acids. In germline, CDR1 is LNHDA, CDR2 SQIVND (reference sequence). CDR3 sequence reads: CASMVAGGYEQYF. Here the CDR3 DNA reads TGTGCCAGTATGGTAGCGGGAGGTTACGAGCAGTACTTC.

This clone has more than one count but fewer than ten. The chain combines TRBV28 with TRBJ1-5; weak D call: TRBD1 (5 bases). Germline CDR1 MDHEN, CDR2 SYDVKM. There are 14 residues in the CDR3. Trimming stripped 6 bases from V and 1 base from J, with 10 bases between. The CDR3 protein is CASSIRVSNQPQHF. CDR3 bases: TGTGCCAGCAGCATCAGGGTGAGCAATCAGCCCCAGCATTTT.

The rearrangement links TRBV19 to TRBJ2-7; possible D gene TRBD2, 6 bases. The CDR3 has 14 residues. Germline CDR1 LNHDA, CDR2 SQIVND (reference sequence). Trimming stripped 1 base from V and 6 bases from J, with 13 bases between. The chain's CDR3 is CASSIGGLGGEQYF. For the CDR3, the DNA is TGTGCCAGTAGTATAGGGGGCTTGGGAGGCGAGCAGTACTTC.

The chain carries TRBV7-6 and TRBJ1-2; possibly TRBD1 for D (6 bases). Germline CDR1 reads SGHVS; CDR2 reads FNYEAQ. The ends were cut back, 1 base at V and 8 bases at J, with 11 bases in the middle. The CDR3 runs 13 residues. CDR3 amino acids: CASSLGGGRGYTF. CDR3 sequence (DNA): TGTGCCAGCAGCTTAGGAGGGGGTCGGGGCTACACCTTC.

The chain has TRBV5-1 and TRBJ1-4, with TRBD1 as a possible D gene (5 bases). CDR1 SGHRS and CDR2 YFSETQ come from the germline V gene. The CDR3 consists of 13 residues. V was cut by 0 bases and J by 6 bases, with 6 bases left in between. CDR3 residues: CASSLGQYEKLFF. Here the CDR3 DNA reads TGCGCCAGCAGCTTGGGACAGTATGAAAAACTGTTTTTT.

The gene calls are TRBV7-3 and TRBJ2-5, with a tentative D call TRBD2 (6 bases). From germline, CDR1 is SGHTA and CDR2 FQGTGA. The CDR3 covers 14 residues. Trimming took off 5 bases at V and 1 base at J, with 11 bases between the two ends. The CDR3 region is CASSPGTSQETQYF. CDR3 nucleotides: TGTGCCAGCAGCCCCGGGACTTCCCAAGAGACCCAGTACTTC.

This rearrangement joins TRBV7-9 to TRBJ1-2, with D possibly being TRBD1 (5 bases). V was clipped by 5 bases and J by 6 bases, with 10 bases between them. This CDR3 spans 12 amino acids. Germline CDR1 SEHNR, CDR2 FQNEAQ (reference sequence). The CDR3: CASSRDFDGYTF. Here the CDR3 DNA reads TGTGCCAGCAGCCGGGACTTTGATGGCTACACCTTC.

The V call is TRBV3-1 (or the pseudogene TRBV3-2), the J call TRBJ2-7, with D unclear. The CDR3 is made up of 15 amino acids. Germline CDR1 and CDR2: LGHDT and YNNKEL (reference sequence). V shed 4 bases and J shed 4 bases, with 17 bases lying between them. The DNA of the CDR3 is TGTGCCAGCAGCCCCGCGGCGGTATTAATATACGAGCAGTACTTC. Amino acids: CASSPAAVLIYEQYF.

This sequence joins TRBV27 and TRBJ1-2, with 8 bases identical to TRBD1. Germline V gene lookup returns CDR1 MNHEY and CDR2 SMNVEV (reference sequence). The CDR3 length is 15 residues. The junction had 10 bases not matched to a gene; V was cut back by 6 bases and J by 4 bases. The CDR3 sequence is CASSRTGWDLYGYTF. The CDR3 DNA reads TGTGCCAGCAGCCGGACAGGGTGGGATCTCTATGGCTACACCTTC.

The chain uses TRBV28 and TRBJ1-2; unclear D gene. Germline V lookup: CDR1 MDHEN, CDR2 SYDVKM. This CDR3 comprises 13 residues. The V gene lost 5 bases and the J gene lost 8 bases, with 15 bases spanning the gap. CDR3 DNA sequence: TGTGCCAGCAGTGGGGAGGGAATGTGGGGCTACACCTTC. Translation: CASSGEGMWGYTF.

This chain uses TRBV28 with TRBJ1-1, with D perhaps TRBD1 (5 bases). Trimming cost V 5 bases and J 0 bases, with 10 bases left between them. Germline values: CDR1 MDHEN, CDR2 SYDVKM. This CDR3 region has 14 residues. The CDR3 DNA sequence: TGTGCCAGCAGTCTACAGGCTATGAACACTGAAGCTTTCTTT. Translation gives CASSLQAMNTEAFF.

The rearrangement uses TRBV5-1 and TRBJ1-2, with 10 bases fitting TRBD1. The ends lost 4 bases at V and 2 bases at J; junction bases unmatched: 5. The length of the CDR3 is 15 residues. The germline CDR1 and CDR2 sequences are SGHRS and YFSETQ. CDR3 sequence reads: CASSGWGQGNYGYTF. The CDR3, as DNA: TGCGCCAGCAGCGGATGGGGACAGGGGAACTATGGCTACACCTTC.

This sequence joins TRBV18 and TRBJ1-3; no clear D. V was clipped by 3 bases and J by 2 bases, with 17 bases between them. In germline, CDR1 is KGHSH, CDR2 LQKENI. CDR3 length equals 17 residues. The CDR3 DNA sequence: TGTGCCAGCTCACCTCGTATAGCGGCGTGGCCTGGAAACACCATATATTTT. Protein sequence: CASSPRIAAWPGNTIYF.

The genes are TRBV29-1 and TRBJ1-1; D uncertain. The CDR3 length is 13 residues. The germline V gene has CDR1 SQVTM and CDR2 ANQGSEA. The CDR3 DNA reads as TGCAGTGCCACCGGAGCCTTTAACACTGAAGCTTTCTTT. Encoded protein: CSATGAFNTEAFF.

The chain has TRBV25-1 and TRBJ1-3, with D perhaps TRBD1 (5 bases). The CDR3 consists of 16 residues. CDR1 MGHDK and CDR2 SYGVNS come from the germline V gene. Trimming took 4 bases from V and 0 from J, leaving 13 bases between them. DNA for the CDR3: TGTGCCAGCAGTGGACCCGGGACTTTCTCTGGAAACACCATATATTTT. Protein: CASSGPGTFSGNTIYF.